This TCR beta chain appears in the sequencing data of a study of beta chain features in type 1 diabetes. Notes on the study in general: Equally in patients and controls, shorter templates might have been favored by PCR.

To note about this clone: Its antigen is as yet unknown.

cDNA synthesis used the whole RNA isolate, giving expressed TCRB sequences. Here immunoSEQ multiplex PCR was the method, and the copy in TCRdb shows in-frame clones only, minus some. The profile shows about 900,000 clones, around a sixth of them singletons. Averaging roughly 100 mL, one heparinised blood draw was given by each donor. All sorted populations exceeded 95% purity. Trimming pared 3 bases from V and 0 bases from J, leaving 10 bases between. Germline assignment: CDR1 MDHEN and CDR2 SYDVKM. The CDR3 is 15 residues long. The chain recombines TRBV28 with TRBJ2-3; the D is unclear. Sequences were obtained from naive CD4+ T cells from blood. This sequence originates from a woman under 30 in good health. The CDR3 nucleotides read TGTGCCAGCAGTTTTGCGTCGGCTAGCACAGATACGCAGTATTTT. It is translated as CASSFASASTDTQYF.